Listed here is a single T cell receptor (beta chain). Relative to the germline gene, one junction end is altered; a read error may explain this. The library came from three nested PCR rounds adapted from ARM-PCR protocols. Each CDR3 protein is one row after TCRdb ran MiXCR on the multiplex PCR reads. This table has 120,000 or so distinct CDR3 sequences, 66% appearing once. These data are taken from a study of tumor and adjacent non-tumor tissue in lung cancer. RNA was extracted from bulk tissue without any cell sorting. The clonotype originates from a man aged 30 to 39 with non-small cell lung cancer. The specimen sequenced was lung tumor tissue.

The CDR3 region has the DNA TGTGCTACCAGTGATTGGGGCAGGGGGTACAATGAGCAGTCCTTC. It encodes CATSDWGRGYNEQSF. The genes are TRBV24-1 and TRBJ2-1, with 7 nucleotides matching TRBD1. Looked up from germline, CDR1 is KGHDR and CDR2 is SFDVKD. The CDR3 loop spans 15 amino acids.